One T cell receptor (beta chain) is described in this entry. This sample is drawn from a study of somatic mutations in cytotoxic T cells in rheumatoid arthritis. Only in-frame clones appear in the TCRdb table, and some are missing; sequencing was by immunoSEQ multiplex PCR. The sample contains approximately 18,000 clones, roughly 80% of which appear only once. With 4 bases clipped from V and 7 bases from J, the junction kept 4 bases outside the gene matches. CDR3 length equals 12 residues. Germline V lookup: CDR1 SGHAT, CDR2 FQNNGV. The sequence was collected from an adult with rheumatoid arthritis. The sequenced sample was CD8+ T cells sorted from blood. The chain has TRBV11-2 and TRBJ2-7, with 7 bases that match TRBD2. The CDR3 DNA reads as TGTGCCAGCAGCTCTTCCGGGGGGGAGCAGTACTTC. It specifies CASSSSGGEQYF.